This is a list of T cell receptor beta chains from one sample in a study of blood T cell repertoires in COVID-19. Measured with immunoSEQ multiplex PCR; TCRdb has only the in-frame clones, and not every one. The table records approximately 190,000 clones, 75% to 95% of them present only once. Source material: peripheral blood. Receptor source: a man aged 45-65 years with acute or convalescent COVID-19. Each CDR3 is given with its conserved first and last residue. The D gene is left open where the match is weak. The listing skips clone size in some rows; elsewhere it reads once, few, many or a size class.

TGCGCCAGCAGCTTGGGGCTAGCGCAAAGCACAGATACGCAGTATTTT | CASSLGLAQSTDTQYF | . | TRBV5-1 | . | TRBJ2-3
TGTGCCAGCAGTCCTTTACGTCGACAGCCCTCAGGATCACCCCTCCACTTT | CASSPLRRQPSGSPLHF | once | TRBV28 | . | TRBJ1-6
TGTGCCACCAGTGATCCGTACAATGAGCAGTTCTTC | CATSDPYNEQFF | . | TRBV24-1 | . | TRBJ2-1
TGTGCCAGCAGTTTATTTGGGACAGCGAACACCGGGGAGCTGTTTTTT | CASSLFGTANTGELFF | many | TRBV28 | TRBD1 | TRBJ2-2
TGTGCCACCCGCGGGACTAGGGGGGACAATGAGCAGTTCTTC | CATRGTRGDNEQFF | . | TRBV19 | TRBD2 | TRBJ2-1
TGTGCCAGCACCCCCCGGAGAGGACTAGCGGGAGATACGCAGTATTTT | CASTPRRGLAGDTQYF | . | TRBV7-8 | TRBD2 | TRBJ2-3
TGCAGCGTTGATGCTAGCGGGAGAAAAGATACGCAGTATTTT | CSVDASGRKDTQYF | . | TRBV29-1 | TRBD2 | TRBJ2-3
TGTGCCAGCTGGGGCGGCGGCGATACGCAGTATTTT | CASWGGGDTQYF | . | TRBV13 | . | TRBJ2-3
TGTGCCAGCAGCCAAGGGGACAGGGATTTAGAGACCCAGTACTTC | CASSQGDRDLETQYF | . | TRBV4-2 | TRBD1 | TRBJ2-5
TGTGCCTGGAGCATCGGGGATTCGATCAATGAGCAGTTCTTC | CAWSIGDSINEQFF | . | TRBV30 | . | TRBJ2-1
TGTGCCAGTCAGACCGGGAGACCCCCCAAGCAGCCCCAGCATTTT | CASQTGRPPKQPQHF | . | TRBV19 | . | TRBJ1-5
TGTGCCAGCAGCCAGGGACAGGCCTTCACCGGGGAGCTGTTTTTT | CASSQGQAFTGELFF | . | TRBV7-2 | TRBD1 | TRBJ2-2
TGTGCCAGCAGTGCAGGGGCCATTCCGACAGATACGCAGTATTTT | CASSAGAIPTDTQYF | . | TRBV28 | . | TRBJ2-3
TGTGCCAGCAGCTTTAGACAGGGTGGGACTGAAGCTTTCTTT | CASSFRQGGTEAFF | . | TRBV7-9 | TRBD1 | TRBJ1-1
TGTGCCATCAAGGGGGTTCAAGAGACCCAGTACTTC | CAIKGVQETQYF | . | TRBV10-3 | . | TRBJ2-5
TGTGCCTGGAGCCAGGGGGAAGGGCAGCCCCAGCATTTT | CAWSQGEGQPQHF | . | TRBV30 | TRBD1 | TRBJ1-5
TGTGCCAGCAGCCCACAGGGGACCCAAGAGACCCAGTACTTC | CASSPQGTQETQYF | . | TRBV5-4 | TRBD1 | TRBJ2-5
TGTGCCAGCAGTTTCTCGGGACTCGAGGAGTTCTTC | CASSFSGLEEFF | . | TRBV27 | . | TRBJ2-1
TGTGCCAGCAGCTTAACGGGAGTCACCGGGGAGCTGTTTTTT | CASSLTGVTGELFF | . | TRBV7-3 | . | TRBJ2-2
TGTGCCTGGAGTCCAGGGAACACCGGGGAGCTGTTTTTT | CAWSPGNTGELFF | . | TRBV30 | . | TRBJ2-2
TGTGCCAGCAGCTTAGTTGGTAGCGGGAGTTCGGAGACCCAGTACTTC | CASSLVGSGSSETQYF | . | TRBV11-2 | TRBD2 | TRBJ2-5
TGTGCCAGCAGCTTGGCCGAGCAGGACAGATACACCGGGGAGCTGTTTTTT | CASSLAEQDRYTGELFF | . | TRBV5-6 | . | TRBJ2-2
TGTGCCATCAGTGAGTTAATGGCAGGACTGTCTGAAGCTTTCTTT | CAISELMAGLSEAFF | . | TRBV10-3 | . | TRBJ1-1
TGTGCCAGCAGGGGGGGGGAAAAACTGTTTTTT | CASRGGEKLFF | . | TRBV28 | . | TRBJ1-4
TGTGCCAGCAGCTTAGGGGCTACCTACGAGCAGTACTTC | CASSLGATYEQYF | . | TRBV7-9 | . | TRBJ2-7
TGTGCCAGCAGTTTTAGGGGCCAAGAGACCCAGTACTTC | CASSFRGQETQYF | . | TRBV27 | . | TRBJ2-5
. | CASSPLWQGASYGYTF | . | TRBV6-2/TRBV6-3 | . | TRBJ1-2
TGTGCCAGCAGTCCCCAGGGCCTAAACTATGGCTACACCTTC | CASSPQGLNYGYTF | . | TRBV6-2/TRBV6-3 | . | TRBJ1-2
TGTGCCAGCAGTGTTGGGTACGGCGGGAGGAACCAAGAGACCCAGTACTTC | CASSVGYGGRNQETQYF | . | TRBV6-1 | TRBD2 | TRBJ2-5
TGTGCCAGCAGCTCAGGGATAAGGGCAGATACGCAGTATTTT | CASSSGIRADTQYF | . | TRBV7-9 | . | TRBJ2-3
TGTGCCAGCAGTTTACCGGGACAAGCTAACTATGGCTACACCTTC | CASSLPGQANYGYTF | . | TRBV28 | . | TRBJ1-2
TGTGCCATCAGTAGGGGCAATGAGCAGTTCTTC | CAISRGNEQFF | . | TRBV10-3 | . | TRBJ2-1
TGCGCCAGCAGCTTCGGGGGCTCCTACAATGAGCAGTTCTTC | CASSFGGSYNEQFF | . | TRBV5-1 | . | TRBJ2-1
TGTGCCAGCAGCCCCCGACCTTTGTTGGGACAGGGCACAGATACGCAGTATTTT | CASSPRPLLGQGTDTQYF | . | TRBV7-3 | TRBD1 | TRBJ2-3
TGTGCCAGCAGGGACGACAGGGGGCAGGAAAAACTGTTTTTT | CASRDDRGQEKLFF | once | TRBV6-6 | TRBD1 | TRBJ1-4
TGTGCCAGCAGTGAAACAGGGTACTCGCGACAGCCCCAGCATTTT | CASSETGYSRQPQHF | . | TRBV2 | . | TRBJ1-5
TGCAGCGTTGACCTAGCGGGGGGGTCCACAGATACGCAGTATTTT | CSVDLAGGSTDTQYF | . | TRBV29-1 | TRBD2 | TRBJ2-3
TGTGCCAGCAGCTTTGGGCGGGGTAGCACAGATACGCAGTATTTT | CASSFGRGSTDTQYF | . | TRBV7-2 | . | TRBJ2-3
TGTGCCAGCTCACCAAACCACAACTACGAGCAGTACTTC | CASSPNHNYEQYF | . | TRBV18 | . | TRBJ2-7
TGTGCCAGCAGCGTAGATCGAGAGACCCAGTACTTC | CASSVDRETQYF | . | TRBV9 | . | TRBJ2-5
TGCAGCGTCGCAACGATACAGGAATCCTATGGCTACACCTTC | CSVATIQESYGYTF | once | TRBV29-1 | . | TRBJ1-2
TGTGCCAGCAGCTTAGCTACTAACTATGGCTACACCTTC | CASSLATNYGYTF | . | TRBV7-9 | . | TRBJ1-2